The 11 T cell receptor beta chains listed next were all sequenced from one sample in a study of blood T cell repertoires in COVID-19. Libraries were prepared by immunoSEQ multiplex PCR; TCRdb keeps only in-frame clonotypes and omits some of them. The sample includes around 200,000 clones, about 85% of them seen just once. Input material: peripheral blood. Every receptor here comes from a woman at least 80 years old with acute or convalescent COVID-19.

The rearrangement joins TRBV9 to TRBJ2-3; no clear D. The V and J ends lost 0 bases and 6 bases respectively, with 8 bases between them. The germline CDR1 and CDR2 sequences are SGDLS and YYNGEE. CDR3 length equals 13 residues. CDR3 DNA: TGTGCCAGCAGCGTAGGGGCGTCTGATACGCAGTATTTT. It codes for CASSVGASDTQYF.

The chain combines TRBV19 with TRBJ2-6, with D hard to call. V was trimmed by 11 bases and J by 0 bases, leaving 11 bases between them. The V gene's germline CDR1 is LNHDA and CDR2 SQIVND (reference sequence). CDR3 length equals 14 residues. This chain's CDR3 is CASSRSSGANVLTF. The CDR3 DNA reads as TGTGCCTCATCACGGAGCTCTGGGGCCAACGTCCTGACTTTC.

The chain joins TRBV5-4 to TRBJ1-1; TRBD1 matches 8 bases. The CDR3 runs 16 residues. CDR1 and CDR2 (germline): SGHNT, YYREEE (reference sequence). The ends lost 4 bases at V and 1 base at J; junction bases unmatched: 9. CDR3 protein: CASSRTGIFRNTEAFF. CDR3 coding DNA: TGTGCCAGCAGCCGGACAGGGATCTTCCGGAACACTGAAGCTTTCTTT.

In DNA form, the CDR3 reads TGTGCCAGCAGCCCAGTTCTAACAGGGCGCGAGCAGTACTTC. Its translation is CASSPVLTGREQYF. The chain carries TRBV5-4 and TRBJ2-7; a possible D gene is TRBD1 (6 bases). Germline V CDR1 and CDR2: SGHNT, YYREEE (reference sequence). Trimming removed 4 bases from V and 6 bases from J, with 17 bases in between. The CDR3 consists of 14 residues.

This clone is a singleton in its sample. V usage is TRBV7-3 and J usage is TRBJ2-2; 8 positions agree with TRBD1. Germline-derived CDR1 and CDR2 are SGHTA and FQGTGA. The V segment lost 3 bases and the J segment 5 bases; nucleotides outside the gene matches: 5. The CDR3 totals 15 residues. The CDR3 sequence: CASSFGQGLTGELFF. The CDR3 DNA reads TGTGCCAGCAGCTTTGGACAGGGCCTTACCGGGGAGCTGTTTTTT. Complete variable domain (other parts from reference TRBV7-3 and TRBJ2-2): GAGVSQTPSNKVTEKGKYVELRCDPISGHTALYWYRQSLGQGPEFLIYFQGTGAADDSGLPNDRFFAVRPEGSVSTLKIQRTERGDSAVYLCASSFGQGLTGELFFGEGSRLTVL.

This sequence joins TRBV2 and TRBJ1-5; maybe TRBD1 (5 bases). V lost 5 bases and J lost 7, with 21 bases in between. This CDR3 spans 16 amino acids. Germline V gene lookup returns CDR1 SNHLY and CDR2 FYNNEI. This chain's CDR3 is CASSSWGGTSGQPQHF. CDR3 nucleotides: TGTGCCAGCAGTAGCTGGGGCGGGACCTCAGGACAGCCCCAGCATTTT.

This clone occurred a few times. The V and J genes are TRBV19 and TRBJ2-2; D might be TRBD2 (6 bases). This CDR3 contains 15 residues. Germline CDR1 is LNHDA and CDR2 is SQIVND (reference sequence). V gave up 9 bases and J gave up 2 bases, with 16 bases separating them. Written as DNA, the CDR3 is TGTGCCAGCAGCGTCGGCGGGGTCAACACCGGGGAGCTGTTTTTT. Its translation is CASSVGGVNTGELFF.

This sequence joins TRBV5-4 and TRBJ2-2; weak D call: TRBD1 (6 bases). The ends were cut back, 9 bases at V and 1 base at J, with 10 bases in the middle. Germline V gene lookup returns CDR1 SGHNT and CDR2 YYREEE (reference sequence). The CDR3 sequence is 13 residues long. This chain's CDR3 is CAIVTGNTGELFF. In DNA, the CDR3 is TGTGCCATCGTGACAGGGAACACCGGGGAGCTGTTTTTT.

The genes are TRBV14 and TRBJ2-7, with 10 positions matching TRBD1. In germline, CDR1 is SGHDN, CDR2 FVKESK. After removal of 1 base from V and 6 bases from J, the junction contained 6 bases not matched to a gene. This CDR3 contains 15 residues. The CDR3 DNA is TGTGCCAGCAGCCAAGCCGGGACAGGGGCCGGCGAGCAGTACTTC. It specifies CASSQAGTGAGEQYF.

V gene TRBV18 combines with J gene TRBJ1-2; 12 bases map to TRBD1. Unmatched junction bases numbered 6, after V lost 4 bases and J lost 6 bases. CDR3 length: 15 residues. In germline, CDR1 is KGHSH, CDR2 LQKENI. This CDR3 reads CASSLLGQGANGYTF. The CDR3 DNA follows: TGTGCCAGCTCACTACTGGGACAGGGGGCGAATGGCTACACCTTC.

The table lists this clone with a few counts. This chain joins TRBV29-1 and TRBJ1-2; no definite D call. This CDR3 is built from 13 residues. Germline V gene lookup returns CDR1 SQVTM and CDR2 ANQGSEA. V was trimmed by 0 bases and J by 0 bases, leaving 5 bases between them. CDR3 loop: CSVEDGANYGYTF. The CDR3 DNA follows: TGCAGCGTTGAAGACGGAGCTAACTATGGCTACACCTTC. The full variable domain, in which reference TRBV29-1 and TRBJ1-2 provide the parts outside the CDR3, is SAVISQKPSRDICQRGTSLTIQCQVDSQVTMMFWYRQQPGQSLTLIATANQGSEATYESGFVIDKFPISRPNLTFSTLTVSNMSPEDSSIYLCSVEDGANYGYTFGSGTRLTVV.